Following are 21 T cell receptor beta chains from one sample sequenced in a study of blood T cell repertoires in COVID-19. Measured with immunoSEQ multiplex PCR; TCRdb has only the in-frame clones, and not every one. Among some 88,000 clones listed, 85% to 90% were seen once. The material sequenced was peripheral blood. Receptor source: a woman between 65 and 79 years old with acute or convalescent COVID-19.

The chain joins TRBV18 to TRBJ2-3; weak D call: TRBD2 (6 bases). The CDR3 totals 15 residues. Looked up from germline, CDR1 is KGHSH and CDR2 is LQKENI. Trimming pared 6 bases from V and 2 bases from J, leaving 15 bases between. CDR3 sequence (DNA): TGTGCCAGCTCGACTAGGGTCGCGGACACAGATACGCAGTATTTT. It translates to CASSTRVADTDTQYF.

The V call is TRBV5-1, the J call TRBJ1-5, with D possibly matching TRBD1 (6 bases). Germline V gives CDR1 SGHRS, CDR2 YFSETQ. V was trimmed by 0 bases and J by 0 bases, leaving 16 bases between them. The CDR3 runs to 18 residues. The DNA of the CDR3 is TGCGCCAGCAGCTTGGCTTTGAGGGGGAGTCTTAGCAATCAGCCCCAGCATTTT. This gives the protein CASSLALRGSLSNQPQHF. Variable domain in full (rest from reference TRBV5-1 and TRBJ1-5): KAGVTQTPRYLIKTRGQQVTLSCSPISGHRSVSWYQQTPGQGLQFLFEYFSETQRNKGNFPGRFSGRQFSNSRSEMNVSTLELGDSALYLCASSLALRGSLSNQPQHFGDGTRLSIL.

This chain's CDR3 is CASSQGAGDRQTQYF. CDR3 nucleotide sequence: TGTGCCAGCAGCCAAGGAGCGGGAGATAGGCAGACCCAGTACTTC. The V gene is TRBV3-1 (or the pseudogene TRBV3-2), the J gene TRBJ2-5, with 8 bases matching TRBD2. Germline trimming cut 1 base from V and 6 bases from J; bases unmatched to any gene: 7. There are 15 residues in the CDR3. Germline V gene sequence: CDR1 LGHDT, CDR2 YNNKEL (reference sequence).

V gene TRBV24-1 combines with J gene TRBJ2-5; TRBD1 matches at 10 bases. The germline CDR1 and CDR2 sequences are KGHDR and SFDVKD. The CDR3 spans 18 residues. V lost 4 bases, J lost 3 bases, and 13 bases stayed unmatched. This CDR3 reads CATSDPPAGQGTKETQYF. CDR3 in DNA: TGTGCCACCAGTGACCCCCCAGCGGGACAGGGGACCAAAGAGACCCAGTACTTC.

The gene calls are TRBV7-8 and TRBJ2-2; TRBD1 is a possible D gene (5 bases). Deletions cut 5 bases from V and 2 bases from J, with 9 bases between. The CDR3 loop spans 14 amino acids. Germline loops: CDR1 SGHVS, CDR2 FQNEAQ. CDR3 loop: CASSPRVNTGELFF. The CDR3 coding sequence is TGTGCCAGCAGCCCCAGGGTCAACACCGGGGAGCTGTTTTTT.

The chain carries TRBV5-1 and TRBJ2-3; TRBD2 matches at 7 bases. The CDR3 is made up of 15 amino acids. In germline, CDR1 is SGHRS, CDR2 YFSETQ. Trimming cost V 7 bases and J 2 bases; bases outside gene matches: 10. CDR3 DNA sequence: TGCGCCAGCTCCTACAGCGGGGAGCTCACAGATACGCAGTATTTT. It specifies CASSYSGELTDTQYF.

The CDR3 sequence is CASSGPGHDNSPLHF. The CDR3 region has the DNA TGTGCCAGCAGCGGACCGGGACACGATAATTCACCCCTCCACTTT. This rearrangement joins TRBV9 to TRBJ1-6; a possible D gene is TRBD1 (6 bases). The CDR3 covers 15 residues. The V and J ends lost 3 bases and 5 bases respectively, with 12 bases between them. Germline loops: CDR1 SGDLS, CDR2 YYNGEE.

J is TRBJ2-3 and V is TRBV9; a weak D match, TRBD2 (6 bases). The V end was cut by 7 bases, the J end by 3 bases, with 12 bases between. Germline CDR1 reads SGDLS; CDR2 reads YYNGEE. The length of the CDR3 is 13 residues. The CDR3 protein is CASGTHITDTQYF. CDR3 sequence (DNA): TGTGCCAGCGGGACTCACATAACAGATACGCAGTATTTT.

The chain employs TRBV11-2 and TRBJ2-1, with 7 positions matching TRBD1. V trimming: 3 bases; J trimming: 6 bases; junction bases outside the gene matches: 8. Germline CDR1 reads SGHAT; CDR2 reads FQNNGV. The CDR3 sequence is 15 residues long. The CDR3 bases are TGTGCCAGCAGCTTTCCCGGGACAGCACGCAATGAGCAGTTCTTC. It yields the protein CASSFPGTARNEQFF. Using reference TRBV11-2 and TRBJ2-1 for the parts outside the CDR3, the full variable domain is EAGVAQSPRYKIIEKRQSVAFWCNPISGHATLYWYQQILGQGPKLLIQFQNNGVVDDSQLPKDRFSAERLKGVDSTLKIQPAKLEDSAVYLCASSFPGTARNEQFFGPGTRLTVL.

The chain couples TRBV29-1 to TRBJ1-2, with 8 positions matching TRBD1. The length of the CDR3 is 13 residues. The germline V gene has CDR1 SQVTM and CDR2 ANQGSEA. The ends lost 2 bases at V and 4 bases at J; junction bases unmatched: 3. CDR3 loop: CSVERDRTYGYTF. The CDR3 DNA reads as TGCAGCGTTGAAAGGGACAGGACCTATGGCTACACCTTC.

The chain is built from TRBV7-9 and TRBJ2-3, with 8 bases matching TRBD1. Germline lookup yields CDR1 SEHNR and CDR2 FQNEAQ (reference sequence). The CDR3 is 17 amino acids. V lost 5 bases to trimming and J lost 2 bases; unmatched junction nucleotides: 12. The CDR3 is CASSHPTGERYTDTQYF. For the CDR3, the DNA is TGTGCCAGCAGCCACCCGACAGGGGAAAGGTACACAGATACGCAGTATTTT.

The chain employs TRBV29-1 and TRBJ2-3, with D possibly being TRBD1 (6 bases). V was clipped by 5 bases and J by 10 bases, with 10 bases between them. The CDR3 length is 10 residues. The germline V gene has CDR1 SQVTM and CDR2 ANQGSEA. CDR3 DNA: TGCAGCGTTCCGGGACAAGCGCAGTATTTT. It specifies CSVPGQAQYF.

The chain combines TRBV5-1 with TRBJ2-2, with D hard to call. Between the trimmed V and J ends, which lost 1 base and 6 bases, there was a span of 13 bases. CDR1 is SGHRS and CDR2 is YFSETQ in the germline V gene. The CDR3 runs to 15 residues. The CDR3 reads CASSLNNSPPGELFF. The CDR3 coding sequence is TGCGCCAGCAGCTTGAACAACAGTCCCCCCGGGGAGCTGTTTTTT.

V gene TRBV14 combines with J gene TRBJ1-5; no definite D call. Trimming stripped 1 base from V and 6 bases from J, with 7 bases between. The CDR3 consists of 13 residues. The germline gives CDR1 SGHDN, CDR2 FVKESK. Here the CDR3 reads CASSQVAGQPQHF. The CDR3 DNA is TGTGCCAGCAGCCAAGTGGCGGGTCAGCCCCAGCATTTT. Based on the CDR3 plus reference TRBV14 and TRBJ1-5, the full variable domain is EAGVTQFPSHSVIEKGQTVTLRCDPISGHDNLYWYRRVMGKEIKFLLHFVKESKQDESGMPNNRFLAERTGGTYSTLKVQPAELEDSGVYFCASSQVAGQPQHFGDGTRLSIL.

The CDR3 is CASIRPGNEKLFF. CDR3 in DNA: TGCGCCAGCATACGACCAGGGAATGAAAAACTGTTTTTT. The J gene is TRBJ1-4, the V gene TRBV10-1; maybe TRBD1 (5 bases). Trimming shortened V by 7 bases and J by 5 bases, and 11 bases separated the two germline ends. The CDR3 covers 13 residues. Germline assignment: CDR1 WNHNN and CDR2 SYGVQD (reference sequence).

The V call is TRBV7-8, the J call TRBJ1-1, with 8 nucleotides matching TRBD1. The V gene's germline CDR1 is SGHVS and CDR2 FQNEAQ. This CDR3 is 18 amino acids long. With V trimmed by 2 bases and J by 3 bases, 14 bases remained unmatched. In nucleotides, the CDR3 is TGTGCCAGCAGCTTACGCCTCCCCGACAGGGGAAGGGACACTGAAGCTTTCTTT. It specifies CASSLRLPDRGRDTEAFF.

The CDR3, as DNA: TGTGCCAGCAGTTTATCGGGGTCTTGGTACACTGAAGCTTTCTTT. Its protein product is CASSLSGSWYTEAFF. J is TRBJ1-1 and V is TRBV28; D not certain. V was trimmed by 1 base and J by 3 bases, leaving 12 bases between them. This CDR3 contains 15 residues. Per germline, CDR1 MDHEN and CDR2 SYDVKM.

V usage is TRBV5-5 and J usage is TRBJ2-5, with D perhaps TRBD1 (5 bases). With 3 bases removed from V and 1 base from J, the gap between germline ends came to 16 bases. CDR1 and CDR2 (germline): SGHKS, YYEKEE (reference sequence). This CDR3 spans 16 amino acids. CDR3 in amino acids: CASSSRTSTFQETQYF. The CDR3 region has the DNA TGTGCCAGCAGCTCCCGGACATCTACTTTCCAAGAGACCCAGTACTTC. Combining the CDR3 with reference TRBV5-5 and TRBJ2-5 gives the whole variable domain DAGVTQSPTHLIKTRGQQVTLRCSPISGHKSVSWYQQVLGQGPQFIFQYYEKEERGRGNFPDRFSARQFPNYSSELNVNALLLGDSALYLCASSSRTSTFQETQYFGPGTRLLVL.

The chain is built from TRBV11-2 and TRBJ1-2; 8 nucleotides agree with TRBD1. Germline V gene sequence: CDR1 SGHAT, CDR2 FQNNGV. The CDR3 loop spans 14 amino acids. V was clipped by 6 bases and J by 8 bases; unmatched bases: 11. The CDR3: CASSTGTGHIGYTF. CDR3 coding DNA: TGTGCCAGCAGTACCGGGACAGGCCATATAGGCTACACCTTC.

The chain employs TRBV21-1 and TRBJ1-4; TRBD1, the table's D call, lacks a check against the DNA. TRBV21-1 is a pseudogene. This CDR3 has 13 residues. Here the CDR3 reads CARIQTGNEKLFF. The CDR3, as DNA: TGTGCCAGGATCCAGACAGGGAATGAAAAACTGTTTTTT.

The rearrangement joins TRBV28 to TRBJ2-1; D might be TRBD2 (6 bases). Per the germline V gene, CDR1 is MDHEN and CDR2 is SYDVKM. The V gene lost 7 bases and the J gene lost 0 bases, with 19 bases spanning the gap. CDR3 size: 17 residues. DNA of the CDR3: TGTGCCAGCACCGGGGCGGGGACGCCGAGCTCCTACAATGAGCAGTTCTTC. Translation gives CASTGAGTPSSYNEQFF.